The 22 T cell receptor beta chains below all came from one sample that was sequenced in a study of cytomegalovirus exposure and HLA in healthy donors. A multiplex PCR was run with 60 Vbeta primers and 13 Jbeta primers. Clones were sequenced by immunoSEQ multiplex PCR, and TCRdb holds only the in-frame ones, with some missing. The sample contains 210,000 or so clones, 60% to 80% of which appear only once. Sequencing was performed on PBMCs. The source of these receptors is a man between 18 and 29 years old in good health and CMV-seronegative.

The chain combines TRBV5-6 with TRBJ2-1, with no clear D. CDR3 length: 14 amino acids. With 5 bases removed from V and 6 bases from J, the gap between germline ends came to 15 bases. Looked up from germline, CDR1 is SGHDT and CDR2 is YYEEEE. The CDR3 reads CASSFSGLINEQFF. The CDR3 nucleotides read TGTGCCAGCAGTTTCTCTGGCTTAATCAATGAGCAGTTCTTC. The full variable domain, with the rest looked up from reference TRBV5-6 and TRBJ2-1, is DAGVTQSPTHLIKTRGQQVTLRCSPKSGHDTVSWYQQALGQGPQFIFQYYEEEERQRGNFPDRFSGHQFPNYSSELNVNALLLGDSALYLCASSFSGLINEQFFGPGTRLTVL.

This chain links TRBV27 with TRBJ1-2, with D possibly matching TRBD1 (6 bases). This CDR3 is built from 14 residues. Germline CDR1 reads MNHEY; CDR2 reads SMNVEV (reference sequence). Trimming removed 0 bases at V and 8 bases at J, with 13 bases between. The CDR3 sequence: CASSLSHGGPGYTF. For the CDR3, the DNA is TGTGCCAGCAGTTTATCCCATGGGGGCCCCGGCTACACCTTC.

CDR3 protein: CASSSLFGLNTDTQYF. The CDR3 nucleotides read TGTGCCAGCAGCTCGCTGTTTGGGCTCAACACAGATACGCAGTATTTT. The chain has TRBV7-9 and TRBJ2-3; D not certain. CDR1 is SEHNR and CDR2 is FQNEAQ in the germline V gene (reference sequence). Trimming pared 4 bases from V and 2 bases from J, leaving 16 bases between. The CDR3 spans 16 residues.

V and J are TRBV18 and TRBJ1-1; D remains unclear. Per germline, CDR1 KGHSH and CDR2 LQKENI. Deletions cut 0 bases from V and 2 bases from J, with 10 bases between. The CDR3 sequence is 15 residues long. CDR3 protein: CASSPPRTGNTEAFF. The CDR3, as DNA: TGTGCCAGCTCACCACCCAGAACGGGAAACACTGAAGCTTTCTTT.

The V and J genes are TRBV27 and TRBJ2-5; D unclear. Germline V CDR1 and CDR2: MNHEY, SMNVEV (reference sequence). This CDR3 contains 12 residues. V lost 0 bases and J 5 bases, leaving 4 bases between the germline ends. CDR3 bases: TGTGCCAGCAGTTTATCGGGCGAGACCCAGTACTTC. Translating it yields CASSLSGETQYF.

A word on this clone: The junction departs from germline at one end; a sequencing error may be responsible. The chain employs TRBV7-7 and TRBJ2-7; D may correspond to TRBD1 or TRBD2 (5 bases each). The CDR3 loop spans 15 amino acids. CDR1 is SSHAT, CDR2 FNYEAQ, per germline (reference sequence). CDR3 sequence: CASSLGETLPSEQYF. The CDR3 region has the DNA TGTGCTAGCAGCTTAGGGGAGACCCTCCCTTCCGAGCAGTACTTC.

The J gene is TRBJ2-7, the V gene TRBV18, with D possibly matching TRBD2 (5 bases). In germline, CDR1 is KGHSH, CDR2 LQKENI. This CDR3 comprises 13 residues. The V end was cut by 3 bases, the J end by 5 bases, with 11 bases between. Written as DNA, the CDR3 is TGTGCCAGCTCACCCGAGGGTTCCCACGAGCAGTACTTC. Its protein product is CASSPEGSHEQYF.

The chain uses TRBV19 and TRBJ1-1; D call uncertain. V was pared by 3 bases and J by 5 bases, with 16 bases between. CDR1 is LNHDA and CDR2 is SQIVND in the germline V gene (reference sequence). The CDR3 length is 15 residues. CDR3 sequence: CASSMGFEGRTEAFF. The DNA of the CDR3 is TGTGCCAGTAGTATGGGATTCGAAGGGAGGACTGAAGCTTTCTTT.

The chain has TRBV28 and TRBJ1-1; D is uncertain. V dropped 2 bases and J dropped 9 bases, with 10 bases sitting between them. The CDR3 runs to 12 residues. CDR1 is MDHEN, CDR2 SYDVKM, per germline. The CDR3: CASSLLGRKAFF. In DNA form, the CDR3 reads TGTGCCAGCAGTTTACTCGGCAGGAAAGCTTTCTTT.

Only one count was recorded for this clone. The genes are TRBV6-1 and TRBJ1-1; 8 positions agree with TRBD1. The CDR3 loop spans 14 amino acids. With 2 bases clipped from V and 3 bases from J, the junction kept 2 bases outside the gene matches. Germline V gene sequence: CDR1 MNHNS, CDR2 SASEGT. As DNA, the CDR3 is TGTGCCAGCAGTGAAACGGACAGGGACACTGAAGCTTTCTTT. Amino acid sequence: CASSETDRDTEAFF.

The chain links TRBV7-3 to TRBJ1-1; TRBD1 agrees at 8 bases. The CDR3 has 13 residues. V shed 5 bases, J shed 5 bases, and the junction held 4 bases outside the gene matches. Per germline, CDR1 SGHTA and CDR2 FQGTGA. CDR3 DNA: TGTGCCAGCAGCCCACAGGGGGGTACTGAAGCTTTCTTT. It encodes CASSPQGGTEAFF. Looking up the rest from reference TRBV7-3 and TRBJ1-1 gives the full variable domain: GAGVSQTPSNKVTEKGKYVELRCDPISGHTALYWYRQSLGQGPEFLIYFQGTGAADDSGLPNDRFFAVRPEGSVSTLKIQRTERGDSAVYLCASSPQGGTEAFFGQGTRLTVV.

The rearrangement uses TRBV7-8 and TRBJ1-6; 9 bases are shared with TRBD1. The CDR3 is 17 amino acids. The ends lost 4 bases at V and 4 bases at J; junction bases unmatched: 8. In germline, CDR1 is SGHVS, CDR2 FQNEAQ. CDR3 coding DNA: TGTGCCAGCAGCTCAACGACAGGGGGGGCTTATAATTCACCCCTCCACTTT. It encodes CASSSTTGGAYNSPLHF.

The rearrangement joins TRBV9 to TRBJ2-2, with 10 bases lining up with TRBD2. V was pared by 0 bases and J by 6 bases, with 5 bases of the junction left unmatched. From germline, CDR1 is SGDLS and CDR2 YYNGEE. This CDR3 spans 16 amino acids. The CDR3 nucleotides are TGTGCCAGCAGCGTAGTGATGCTAGCGGGAGCCGGGGAGCTGTTTTTT. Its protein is CASSVVMLAGAGELFF. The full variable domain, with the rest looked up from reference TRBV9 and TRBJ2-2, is DSGVTQTPKHLITATGQRVTLRCSPRSGDLSVYWYQQSLDQGLQFLIQYYNGEERAKGNILERFSAQQFPDLHSELNLSSLELGDSALYFCASSVVMLAGAGELFFGEGSRLTVL.

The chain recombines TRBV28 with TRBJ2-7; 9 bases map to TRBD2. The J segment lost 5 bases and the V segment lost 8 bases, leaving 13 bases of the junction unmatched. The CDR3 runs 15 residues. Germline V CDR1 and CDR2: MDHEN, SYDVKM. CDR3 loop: CASGDLAREGNEQYF. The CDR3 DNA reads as TGTGCCAGCGGGGACCTGGCGCGGGAGGGGAACGAGCAGTACTTC.

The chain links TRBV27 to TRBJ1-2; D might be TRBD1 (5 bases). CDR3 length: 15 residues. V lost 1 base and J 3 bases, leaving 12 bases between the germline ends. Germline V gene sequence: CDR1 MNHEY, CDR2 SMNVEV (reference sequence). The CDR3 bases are TGTGCCAGCAGTTTATGGAACGGAGGGGACTATGGCTACACCTTC. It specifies CASSLWNGGDYGYTF.

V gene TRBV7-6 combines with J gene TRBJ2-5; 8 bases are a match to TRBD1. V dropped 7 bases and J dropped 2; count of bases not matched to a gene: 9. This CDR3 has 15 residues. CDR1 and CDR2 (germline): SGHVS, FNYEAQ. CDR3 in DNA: TGTGCCAGCACCCCGGCGGGACAGGAGCAAGAGACCCAGTACTTC. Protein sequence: CASTPAGQEQETQYF.

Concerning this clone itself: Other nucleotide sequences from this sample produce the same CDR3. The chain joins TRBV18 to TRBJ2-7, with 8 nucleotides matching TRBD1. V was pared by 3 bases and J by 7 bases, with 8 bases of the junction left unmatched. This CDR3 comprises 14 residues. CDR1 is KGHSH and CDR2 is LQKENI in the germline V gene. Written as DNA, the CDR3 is TGTGCCAGCTCACCCGGGCAGGGGGCCAGAGAGCAGTACTTC. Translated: CASSPGQGAREQYF.

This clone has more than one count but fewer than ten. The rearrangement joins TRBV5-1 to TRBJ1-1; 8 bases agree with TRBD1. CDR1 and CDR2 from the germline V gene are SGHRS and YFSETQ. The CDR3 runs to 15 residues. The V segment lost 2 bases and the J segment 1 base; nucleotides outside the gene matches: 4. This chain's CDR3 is CASSFTGTGNTEAFF. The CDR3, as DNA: TGCGCCAGCAGCTTTACCGGGACAGGGAACACTGAAGCTTTCTTT.

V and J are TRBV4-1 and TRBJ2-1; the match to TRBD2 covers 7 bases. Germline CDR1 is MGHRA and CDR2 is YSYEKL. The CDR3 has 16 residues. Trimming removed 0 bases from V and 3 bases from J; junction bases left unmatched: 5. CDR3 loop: CASSQDLGLDYNEQFF. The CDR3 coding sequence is TGCGCCAGCAGCCAAGATCTCGGACTAGACTACAATGAGCAGTTCTTC.

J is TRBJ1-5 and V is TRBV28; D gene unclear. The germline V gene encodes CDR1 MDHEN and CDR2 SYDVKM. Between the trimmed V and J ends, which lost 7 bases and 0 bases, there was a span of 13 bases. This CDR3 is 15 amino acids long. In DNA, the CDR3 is TGTGCCAGCAAAAAAGGAGGGAATAGCAATCAGCCCCAGCATTTT. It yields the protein CASKKGGNSNQPQHF.

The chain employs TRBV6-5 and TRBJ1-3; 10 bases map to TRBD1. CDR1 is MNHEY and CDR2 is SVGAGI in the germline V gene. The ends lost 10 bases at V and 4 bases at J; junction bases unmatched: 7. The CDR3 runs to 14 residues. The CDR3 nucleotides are TGTGCCACCAATCGGGGACAGGGGGGAAACACCATATATTTT. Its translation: CATNRGQGGNTIYF.

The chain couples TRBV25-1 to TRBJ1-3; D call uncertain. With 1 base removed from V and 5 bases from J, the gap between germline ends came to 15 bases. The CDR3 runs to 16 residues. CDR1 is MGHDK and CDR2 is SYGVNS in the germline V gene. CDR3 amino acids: CASSESERGRRNTIYF. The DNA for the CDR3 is TGTGCCAGCAGTGAATCCGAGCGGGGAAGAAGAAACACCATATATTTT. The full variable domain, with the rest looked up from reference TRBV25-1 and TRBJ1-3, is EADIYQTPRYLVIGTGKKITLECSQTMGHDKMYWYQQDPGMELHLIHYSYGVNSTEKGDLSSESTVSRIRTEHFPLTLESARPSHTSQYLCASSESERGRRNTIYFGEGSWLTVV.